This is a list of T cell receptor beta chains from one sample in a study of shared clonotypes between healthy human individuals. Here immunoSEQ multiplex PCR was the method, and the copy in TCRdb shows in-frame clones only, minus some. The data hold around 2,000,000 clones, with over 85% observed a single time. Sequencing was performed on naive CD4+ T cells sorted from blood. The receptors here all came from a man younger than 35 in good health. Both conserved end residues are part of each CDR3.

CASSSGEGKHTIYF 14 TRBV7-9
CASSLGLSGEIRKFF 15 TRBV7-2
CASSPEGLAGGGETQYF 17 TRBV7-3
CASSLGPGETQYF 13 TRBV5-1
CSVVRGLSEAFF 12 TRBV29-1
CASSEVTGTYEQYF 14 TRBV6-1
CASSATGFAGELFF 14 TRBV7-2
CASSFGSNNEQFF 13 TRBV5-1
CASSLRATSGNTIYF 15 TRBV5-6
CASSKSITSERETQYF 16 TRBV5-4
CASSSNRYGYTF 12 TRBV28
CARSLEVTPSSYNSPLHF 18 TRBV5-3
CASRNPGWDNEQFF 14 TRBV25-1
CASSLSGVHEQYF 13 TRBV7-3
CASSSLRVVGYGYTF 15 TRBV7-8
CSASDGFEQYF 11 TRBV20-1
CASSGWGLRGPYEQYF 16 TRBV10-2
CASSLAIGTGTYEQYF 16 TRBV18
CASSLVVSGRARNEQFF 17 TRBV7-2
CASSRNREDTQYF 13 TRBV6-5
CASSADGNTGELFF 14 TRBV18
CASSLFTSGRSQETQYF 17 TRBV5-1
CASSYAPGRTVEQYF 15 TRBV6-5
CASSLVVGKAYNEQFF 16 TRBV7-9
CASSLSDRGTHYGYTF 16 TRBV27
CASEGGTRELFF 12 TRBV6-5
CASTTFGGTTITREQFF 17 TRBV5-1
CASSVDAGHYGYTF 14 TRBV9
CASSRTHDRGNTIYF 15 TRBV6-5
CASSASPQFYGYTF 14 TRBV9
CASSQVVRVEGTEYGYTF 18 TRBV4-1
CASSMGQRNTIYF 13 TRBV7-3
CASSAGGKNNEQFF 14 TRBV5-1
CASSLKLGADEQYF 14 TRBV5-1
CASSPDSNNSPLHF 14 TRBV7-9
CASSRTTSGVGDTQYF 16 TRBV5-1
CASSLAVSYQETQYF 15 TRBV7-2
CASSESVGSPLHF 13 TRBV6-1
CASSQVPGAANYGYTF 16 TRBV4-1
CASARPRGQAFF 12 TRBV12-5
CASSQGTGSNEQYF 14 TRBV5-1
CASSPQEFLNTGELFF 16 TRBV18